A single TCR beta chain is shown here with its context. Its antigen is undetermined. This record belongs to a study of cytomegalovirus exposure and HLA in healthy donors. General observations from the study: Later genetic work tied a missense DCLRE1C variant to beta-chain V and J trimming. Diagnosis of cytomegalovirus status made by the classifier reportedly showed high specificity and sensitivity.

Researchers ran the PCR with 60 Vbeta and 13 Jbeta primers. Profiled with immunoSEQ multiplex PCR; TCRdb holds only in-frame clones, not every one. The top ten clones hold 2.5% to 3% of a sample with under 65,000 clones, approximately 84% of them seen once. Material for sequencing was PBMCs. This TCR was recovered from a man between 50 and 59 years old in good health and CMV-seronegative.

CDR3 DNA: TGTGCCTGGAGTGTAGTCAGTTGGAGGGAACAGGTTAATTCACCCCTCCACTTT. It yields the protein CAWSVVSWREQVNSPLHF. The chain joins TRBV30 to TRBJ1-6; D may be TRBD1 (5 bases). CDR3 length: 18 amino acids. Germline V CDR1 and CDR2: GTSNPN, SVGIG (reference sequence). V was shortened by 0 bases and J by 6 bases, with 21 bases between the two germline ends. Drawing the rest from reference TRBV30 and TRBJ1-6, the complete variable domain is SQTIHQWPATLVQPVGSPLSLECTVEGTSNPNLYWYRQAAGRGLQLLFYSVGIGQISSEVPQNLSASRPQDRQFILSSKKLLLSDSGFYLCAWSVVSWREQVNSPLHFGNGTRLTVT.